What follows are 22 T cell receptor beta chains derived from one specimen sequenced in a study of blood T cell repertoires in COVID-19. Generated by immunoSEQ multiplex PCR, the TCRdb table keeps only in-frame clones and is missing some. Among about 140,000 clones listed, around 80% were seen once. The sequencing sample was made of PBMCs or T cells enriched from blood (not recorded which). All receptors derive from a woman aged 18 to 35 who had been exposed to COVID-19.

The V and J genes are TRBV13 and TRBJ1-2; D is undetermined. V lost 5 bases, J lost 3 bases, and 28 bases lay in between. The CDR3 contains 19 residues. Germline CDR1 and CDR2: PRHDT and FYEKMQ (reference sequence). The CDR3 nucleotides are TGTGCCAGCAGCCACATACCTTCCGACTGGACTACCTCCTACTATGGCTACACCTTC. Its protein product is CASSHIPSDWTTSYYGYTF.

This clone occurred once. This chain joins TRBV19 and TRBJ1-6; D not resolved. The CDR3 length is 15 residues. The V gene's germline CDR1 is LNHDA and CDR2 SQIVND (reference sequence). V was pared by 3 bases and J by 7 bases, with 13 bases between. The CDR3 DNA follows: TGTGCCAGTAGTATTGTAGAGGTGAGAAATTCACCCCTCCACTTT. It is translated as CASSIVEVRNSPLHF.

This chain connects TRBV9 to TRBJ2-2, with 15 bases fitting TRBD2. CDR1 is SGDLS, CDR2 YYNGEE, per germline. V shed 0 bases, J shed 4 bases, and the junction held 4 bases outside the gene matches. CDR3 size: 18 residues. In DNA, the CDR3 is TGTGCCAGCAGCGTAGGGACTAGCGGGAGGGCTTCCACCGGGGAGCTGTTTTTT. Translation gives CASSVGTSGRASTGELFF.

This chain connects TRBV7-3 to TRBJ2-1; D is undetermined. CDR1 is SGHTA, CDR2 FQGTGA, per germline. The V end was cut by 0 bases, the J end by 8 bases, with 8 bases between. CDR3 length: 13 amino acids. CDR3 region: CASSLTMGDEQFF. CDR3 coding DNA: TGTGCCAGCAGCTTAACTATGGGCGATGAGCAGTTCTTC.

V usage is TRBV9 and J usage is TRBJ1-2; D is undetermined. With 0 bases removed from V and 2 bases from J, the gap between germline ends came to 11 bases. From germline, CDR1 is SGDLS and CDR2 YYNGEE. The length of the CDR3 is 15 residues. The CDR3 DNA follows: TGTGCCAGCAGCGTAGTGGCGGACTCCAACTATGGCTACACCTTC. Amino acids: CASSVVADSNYGYTF.

This clone was seen only once. The rearrangement uses TRBV12-3 or TRBV12-4 and TRBJ1-4, with D unclear. Trimming took off 3 bases at V and 4 bases at J, with 6 bases between the two ends. The CDR3 totals 13 residues. In DNA form, the CDR3 reads TGTGCCAGCAGTTTTCTGTATAATGAAAAACTGTTTTTT. Translation gives CASSFLYNEKLFF.

This chain joins TRBV27 and TRBJ2-7; D is uncertain. The CDR3 is made up of 14 amino acids. V lost 1 base and J lost 0, with 7 bases in between. CDR1 and CDR2 from the germline V gene are MNHEY and SMNVEV (reference sequence). This CDR3 reads CASSLYRDSYEQYF. The CDR3 nucleotides read TGTGCCAGCAGTTTATACAGAGACTCCTACGAGCAGTACTTC.

CDR3 loop: CASRLWTGANEKLFF. In DNA form, the CDR3 reads TGTGCCAGCAGACTTTGGACTGGAGCTAATGAAAAACTGTTTTTT. This chain connects TRBV7-8 to TRBJ1-4; D is unclear. Trimming took 6 bases from V and 3 from J, leaving 14 bases between them. The V gene's germline CDR1 is SGHVS and CDR2 FQNEAQ. The CDR3 has 15 amino acids.

The chain couples TRBV28 to TRBJ1-5; the D gene is possibly TRBD1 (5 bases). Trimming cost V 5 bases and J 5 bases, with 16 bases left between them. CDR1 and CDR2 (germline): MDHEN, SYDVKM. CDR3 length: 15 residues. This chain's CDR3 is CASSLGAGGHQPQHF. For the CDR3, the DNA is TGTGCCAGCAGTCTAGGGGCGGGAGGTCATCAGCCCCAGCATTTT.

This chain uses TRBV19 with TRBJ2-1, with TRBD2 as a possible D gene (6 bases). Trimming took off 2 bases at V and 5 bases at J, with 13 bases between the two ends. The CDR3 sequence is 15 residues long. Germline lookup yields CDR1 LNHDA and CDR2 SQIVND (reference sequence). CDR3: CASSIPRTIDNEQFF. The CDR3 DNA reads as TGTGCCAGTAGTATACCCCGGACTATTGACAATGAGCAGTTCTTC. The full variable domain, completed using reference TRBV19 and TRBJ2-1, is DGGITQSPKYLFRKEGQNVTLSCEQNLNHDAMYWYRQDPGQGLRLIYYSQIVNDFQKGDIAEGYSVSREKKESFPLTVTSAQKNPTAFYLCASSIPRTIDNEQFFGPGTRLTVL.

The chain joins TRBV5-6 to TRBJ1-4; 7 nucleotides line up with TRBD1. Germline trimming cut 4 bases from V and 5 bases from J; bases unmatched to any gene: 5. There are 14 residues in the CDR3. Germline-derived CDR1 and CDR2 are SGHDT and YYEEEE. CDR3 region: CASSAGDRNEKLFF. Here the CDR3 DNA reads TGTGCCAGCAGCGCTGGGGACAGAAATGAAAAACTGTTTTTT.

V gene TRBV4-2 combines with J gene TRBJ2-7; 10 bases map to TRBD2. Unmatched junction bases numbered 10, after V lost 2 bases and J lost 6 bases. CDR3 length: 16 residues. Germline V gene lookup returns CDR1 LGHNA and CDR2 YNFKEQ. The CDR3 region has the DNA TGTGCCAGCAGCCAAAACCCTAGCGGGAGAGACTGCGAGCAGTACTTC. Translation: CASSQNPSGRDCEQYF.

This clone was seen only once. The V call is TRBV28, the J call TRBJ2-5; D ambiguous. The CDR3 runs to 13 residues. V dropped 2 bases and J dropped 0 bases, with 4 bases sitting between them. Germline V lookup: CDR1 MDHEN, CDR2 SYDVKM. CDR3 nucleotides: TGTGCCAGCAGTTTACAGGACCAAGAGACCCAGTACTTC. Protein: CASSLQDQETQYF.

CDR3 region: CASRSTGTGTTEAFF. The CDR3 DNA is TGTGCCAGCAGGTCCACCGGGACAGGGACGACTGAAGCTTTCTTT. The rearrangement links TRBV11-2 to TRBJ1-1; 9 bases are shared with TRBD1. This CDR3 region has 15 residues. Germline values: CDR1 SGHAT, CDR2 FQNNGV. Losses at the gene ends were 6 bases for V and 5 bases for J; bases not matched to a gene: 10.

V is TRBV7-2 and J is TRBJ1-4; 11 nucleotides agree with TRBD1. The CDR3 is 16 amino acids. The germline V gene has CDR1 SGHTA and CDR2 FQGNSA. The V segment lost 1 base and the J segment 6 bases; nucleotides outside the gene matches: 4. The DNA of the CDR3 is TGTGCCAGCAGCTTAGTGTCGGGACAGGGGGATGAAAAACTGTTTTTT. It encodes CASSLVSGQGDEKLFF. The full variable domain, its missing parts supplied by reference TRBV7-2 and TRBJ1-4, is GAGVSQSPSNKVTEKGKDVELRCDPISGHTALYWYRQSLGQGLEFLIYFQGNSAPDKSGLPSDRFSAERTGGSVSTLTIQRTQQEDSAVYLCASSLVSGQGDEKLFFGSGTQLSVL.

This chain joins TRBV5-6 and TRBJ1-6; 12 bases are shared with TRBD1. Trimming removed 0 bases from V and 9 bases from J; junction bases left unmatched: 1. Germline V gene lookup returns CDR1 SGHDT and CDR2 YYEEEE. The CDR3 totals 15 residues. CDR3 protein: CASSLGDRGPSPLHF. CDR3 coding DNA: TGTGCCAGCAGCTTGGGGGACAGGGGGCCTTCACCCCTCCACTTT.

V gene TRBV3-1 (or the pseudogene TRBV3-2) combines with J gene TRBJ2-2; 9 bases fit TRBD1. The CDR3 covers 15 residues. V lost 7 bases to trimming and J lost 2 bases; unmatched junction nucleotides: 5. Germline loops: CDR1 LGHDT, CDR2 YNNKEL (reference sequence). In DNA form, the CDR3 reads TGTGCCAGCACCCCGGGACAGGGTAACACCGGGGAGCTGTTTTTT. This encodes CASTPGQGNTGELFF.

The J gene is TRBJ2-5, the V gene TRBV5-4; 8 bases line up with TRBD2. CDR3 size: 15 residues. CDR1 SGHNT and CDR2 YYREEE come from the germline V gene (reference sequence). J was trimmed by 1 base and V by 4 bases; bases with no gene match: 6. DNA of the CDR3: TGTGCCAGCAGCGTTCGGACTAGCAGCCAAGAGACCCAGTACTTC. Translated, it gives CASSVRTSSQETQYF.

This sequence joins TRBV30 and TRBJ2-7, with 13 bases that match TRBD2. V was pared by 0 bases and J by 4 bases, with 3 bases of the junction left unmatched. Germline CDR1 and CDR2: GTSNPN and SVGIG (reference sequence). CDR3 length: 15 amino acids. CDR3 in amino acids: CAWSVRGLAGYEQYF. In nucleotides, the CDR3 is TGTGCCTGGAGTGTACGGGGACTAGCGGGGTACGAGCAGTACTTC. Complete variable domain (other parts from reference TRBV30 and TRBJ2-7): SQTIHQWPATLVQPVGSPLSLECTVEGTSNPNLYWYRQAAGRGLQLLFYSVGIGQISSEVPQNLSASRPQDRQFILSSKKLLLSDSGFYLCAWSVRGLAGYEQYFGPGTRLTVT.

This clone came up a few times. This chain joins TRBV3-1 (or the pseudogene TRBV3-2) and TRBJ1-3, with D possibly matching TRBD1 (5 bases). With 1 base removed from V and 3 bases from J, the gap between germline ends came to 10 bases. Per germline, CDR1 LGHDT and CDR2 YNNKEL (reference sequence). CDR3 size: 15 residues. CDR3 in amino acids: CASSQAEGFGNTIYF. The CDR3, as DNA: TGTGCCAGCAGCCAAGCGGAGGGGTTTGGAAACACCATATATTTT.

This rearrangement joins TRBV7-3 to TRBJ2-5; 7 nucleotides agree with TRBD1. Germline CDR1 SGHTA, CDR2 FQGTGA. CDR3 length equals 15 residues. The ends lost 5 bases at V and 2 bases at J; junction bases unmatched: 8. The CDR3 reads CASSKTPGQQETQYF. The CDR3 DNA is TGTGCCAGCAGCAAAACCCCGGGACAGCAAGAGACCCAGTACTTC.

The chain carries TRBV29-1 and TRBJ1-1; D gene unclear. V was shortened by 4 bases and J by 1 base, with 4 bases between the two germline ends. Looked up from germline, CDR1 is SQVTM and CDR2 is ANQGSEA. This CDR3 has 11 amino acids. The CDR3 coding sequence is TGCAGCGTTGCGCGGAACACTGAAGCTTTCTTT. Residues: CSVARNTEAFF.